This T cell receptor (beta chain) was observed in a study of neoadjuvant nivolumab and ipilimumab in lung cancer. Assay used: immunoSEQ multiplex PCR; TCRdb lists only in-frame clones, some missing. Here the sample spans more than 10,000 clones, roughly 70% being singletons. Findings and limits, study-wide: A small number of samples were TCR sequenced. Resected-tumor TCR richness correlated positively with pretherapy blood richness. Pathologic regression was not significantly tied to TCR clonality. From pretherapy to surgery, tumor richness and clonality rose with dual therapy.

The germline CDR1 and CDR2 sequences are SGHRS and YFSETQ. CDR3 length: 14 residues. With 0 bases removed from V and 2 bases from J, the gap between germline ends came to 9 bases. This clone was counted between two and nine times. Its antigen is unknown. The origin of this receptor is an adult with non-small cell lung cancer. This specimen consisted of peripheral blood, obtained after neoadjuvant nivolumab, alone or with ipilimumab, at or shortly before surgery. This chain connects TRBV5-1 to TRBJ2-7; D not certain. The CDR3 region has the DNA TGCGCCAGCAGCTTGGGTAGCCCCACCTACGAGCAGTACTTC. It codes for CASSLGSPTYEQYF.